The text below deals with one T cell receptor (beta chain). The entry originates in a study of blood T cell repertoires in COVID-19. Study details: Nucleic acid was either cDNA or gDNA, and it came from T cells, B-cell-depleted T cells, or PBMCs.

In terms of age and location, participants ranged from roughly 18 to 95 years and lived in about two dozen US areas. Among Cohort 3 donors, those recovered had two negative PCRs, clearance, or symptom resolution. Original data processing: Reference gene primer amplification in the assay estimated nucleated cell counts. Assay: immunoSEQ multiplex PCR; the TCRdb copy retains only in-frame clones and omits some. V, J and clone size reflect that table, while D and trimming were determined from the DNA. Seen here are fewer than 600,000 clones, roughly 90% observed once, and the top ten hold over 1.5%. This sequence originates from a woman in her thirties or forties who had recovered from COVID-19. The sequenced sample was PBMCs or T cells enriched from blood (not recorded which).

The CDR3 DNA reads as TGCGCCAGCAGCCGGTCGCTAGCGGGAGAGGATACGCAGTATTTT. Translating gives CASSRSLAGEDTQYF. This chain uses TRBV4-3 with TRBJ2-3; 10 nucleotides agree with TRBD2. There are 15 residues in the CDR3. The junction had 7 bases not matched to a gene; V was cut back by 4 bases and J by 6 bases. Germline V CDR1 and CDR2: LGHNA, YSLEER.